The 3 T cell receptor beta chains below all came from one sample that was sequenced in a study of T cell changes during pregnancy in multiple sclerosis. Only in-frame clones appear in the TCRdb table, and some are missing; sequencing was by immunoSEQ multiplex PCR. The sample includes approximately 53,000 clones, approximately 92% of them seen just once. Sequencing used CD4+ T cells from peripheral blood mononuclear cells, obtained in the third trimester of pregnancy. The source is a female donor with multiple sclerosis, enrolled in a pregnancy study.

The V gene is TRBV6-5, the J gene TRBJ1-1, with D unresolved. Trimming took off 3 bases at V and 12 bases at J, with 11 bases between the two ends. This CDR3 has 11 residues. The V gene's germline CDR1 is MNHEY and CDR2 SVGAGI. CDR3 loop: CASSYAGSTFF. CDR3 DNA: TGTGCCAGCAGTTATGCGGGGTCGACTTTCTTT.

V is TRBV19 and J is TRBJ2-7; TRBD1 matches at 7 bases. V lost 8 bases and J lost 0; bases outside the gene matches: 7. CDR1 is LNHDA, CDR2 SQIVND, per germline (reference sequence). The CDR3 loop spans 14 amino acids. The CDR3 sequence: CASGDRASSYEQYF. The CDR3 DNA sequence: TGTGCCAGTGGTGACAGGGCTAGCTCCTACGAGCAGTACTTC.

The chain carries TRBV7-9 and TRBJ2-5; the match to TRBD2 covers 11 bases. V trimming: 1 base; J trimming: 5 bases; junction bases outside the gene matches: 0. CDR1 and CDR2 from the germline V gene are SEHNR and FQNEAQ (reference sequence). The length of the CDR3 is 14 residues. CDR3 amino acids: CASSLGLAGETQYF. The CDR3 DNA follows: TGTGCCAGCAGCTTAGGACTAGCGGGGGAGACCCAGTACTTC.